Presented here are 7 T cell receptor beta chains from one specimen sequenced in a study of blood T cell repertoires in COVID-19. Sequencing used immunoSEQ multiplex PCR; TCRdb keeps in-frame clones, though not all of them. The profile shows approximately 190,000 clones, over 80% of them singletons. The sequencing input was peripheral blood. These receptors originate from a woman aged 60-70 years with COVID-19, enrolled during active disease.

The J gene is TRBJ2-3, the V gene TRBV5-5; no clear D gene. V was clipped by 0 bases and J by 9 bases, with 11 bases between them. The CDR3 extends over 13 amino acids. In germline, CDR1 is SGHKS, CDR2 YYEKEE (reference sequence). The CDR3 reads CASSLGHDGTQYF. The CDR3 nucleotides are TGTGCCAGCAGCTTGGGACATGATGGGACGCAGTATTTT.

The CDR3 sequence is CASSPGQGLSGNTIYF. In DNA form, the CDR3 reads TGTGCCAGCAGCCCTGGACAGGGCCTATCTGGAAACACCATATATTTT. V and J are TRBV7-9 and TRBJ1-3, with 8 bases identical to TRBD1. The CDR3 extends over 16 amino acids. CDR1 and CDR2 from the germline V gene are SEHNR and FQNEAQ (reference sequence). J was trimmed by 1 base and V by 5 bases; bases with no gene match: 7.

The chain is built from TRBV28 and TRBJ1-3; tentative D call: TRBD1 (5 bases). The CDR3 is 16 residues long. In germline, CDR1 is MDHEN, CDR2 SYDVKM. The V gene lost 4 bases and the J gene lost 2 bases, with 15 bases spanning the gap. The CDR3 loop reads CASSSTVLGAGNTIYF. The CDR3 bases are TGTGCCAGCAGTTCGACAGTGCTTGGAGCTGGAAACACCATATATTTT.

The CDR3 DNA reads as TGTGCCAGCAGCCAAGATATGACAGGGAAAGCTTTCTTT. This sequence encodes CASSQDMTGKAFF. This chain links TRBV14 with TRBJ1-1; 7 bases agree with TRBD1. There are 13 residues in the CDR3. Unmatched junction bases numbered 4, after V lost 0 bases and J lost 9 bases. Germline-derived CDR1 and CDR2 are SGHDN and FVKESK.

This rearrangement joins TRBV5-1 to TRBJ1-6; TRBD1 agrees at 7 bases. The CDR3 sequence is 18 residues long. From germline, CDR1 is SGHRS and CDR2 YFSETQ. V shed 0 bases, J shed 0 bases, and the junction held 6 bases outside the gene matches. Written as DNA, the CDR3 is TGCGCCAGCAGCTTGGAGGGCAGGGGGAGCTCCTATAATTCACCCCTCCACTTT. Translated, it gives CASSLEGRGSSYNSPLHF.

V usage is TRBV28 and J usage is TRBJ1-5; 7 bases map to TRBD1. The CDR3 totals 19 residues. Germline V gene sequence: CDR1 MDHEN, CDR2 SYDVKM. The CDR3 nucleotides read TGTGCTAATCCCGAGGGACAGTCTGAATTGGGGAATAGCAATCAGCCCCAGCATTTT. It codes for CANPEGQSELGNSNQPQHF.

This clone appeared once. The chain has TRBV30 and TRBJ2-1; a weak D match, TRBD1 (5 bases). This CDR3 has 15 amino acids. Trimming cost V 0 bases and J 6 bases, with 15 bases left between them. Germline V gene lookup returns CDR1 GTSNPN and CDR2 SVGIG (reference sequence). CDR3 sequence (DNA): TGTGCCTGGAGTGTATGCAGGGTAGGGGTCAATGAGCAGTTCTTC. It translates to CAWSVCRVGVNEQFF.